A single sample is the source of the 26 T cell receptor beta chains below, sequenced in a study of blood T cell repertoires in COVID-19 (dated by TCRdb to 2019 to 2021). The receptor library was made with the immunoSEQ multiplex PCR assay. The clones in this table, taken by TCRdb from immuneACCESS, are in-frame only. Not every clone is retained; where verified, under half of the shortfall comes from an unresolved V gene, and the cause of the rest is unknown. Recorded for this sample are fewer than 250,000 clones; around 83% of them occurred a single time. The top ten clones comprise just under 7.5% of the sample. The sequencing input was peripheral blood. These receptors were collected from a woman between 50 and 59 years old with acute or convalescent COVID-19.

Only a few counts were recorded for this clone. The rearrangement uses TRBV4-1 and TRBJ1-1; 7 bases align to TRBD1. Germline V lookup: CDR1 MGHRA, CDR2 YSYEKL. The CDR3 consists of 14 residues. J gave up 0 bases and V 3 bases, and 1 base lay outside the gene matches. The chain's CDR3 is CASSQGQLNTEAFF. CDR3 nucleotides: TGCGCCAGCAGCCAGGGACAGTTGAACACTGAAGCTTTCTTT.

The genes are TRBV7-9 and TRBJ2-5, with D unclear. This CDR3 spans 13 amino acids. CDR1 and CDR2 from the germline V gene are SEHNR and FQNEAQ (reference sequence). Trimming took 5 bases from V and 0 from J, leaving 7 bases between them. CDR3: CASSPNYQETQYF. As DNA, the CDR3 is TGTGCCAGCAGCCCAAACTACCAAGAGACCCAGTACTTC.

This chain uses TRBV9 with TRBJ1-2, with a possible D match to TRBD1 (5 bases). The CDR3 totals 15 residues. Germline CDR1 SGDLS, CDR2 YYNGEE. Trimming took 3 bases from V and 3 from J, leaving 15 bases between them. CDR3 coding DNA: TGTGCCAGCAGCGGATACAACAGGACCTACTATGGCTACACCTTC. Its protein is CASSGYNRTYYGYTF.

The chain recombines TRBV4-1 with TRBJ2-7, with a possible D match to TRBD1 (5 bases). This CDR3 spans 15 amino acids. Trimming removed 2 bases from V and 2 bases from J, with 13 bases in between. Per the germline V gene, CDR1 is MGHRA and CDR2 is YSYEKL. The CDR3 region has the DNA TGCGCCAGCAGCCAACTTGGCAGGGATGCCTACGAGCAGTACTTC. It specifies CASSQLGRDAYEQYF.

The V call is TRBV24-1, the J call TRBJ2-5; the D gene is possibly TRBD2 (6 bases). Trimming cost V 4 bases and J 1 base, with 15 bases left between them. Looked up from germline, CDR1 is KGHDR and CDR2 is SFDVKD. This CDR3 comprises 16 residues. The CDR3 DNA sequence: TGTGCCACCAGTGAAACAAGTGCGGGGATCCAAGAGACCCAGTACTTC. Its protein is CATSETSAGIQETQYF.

The chain joins TRBV19 to TRBJ2-2, with D maybe TRBD2 (5 bases). CDR1 is LNHDA, CDR2 SQIVND, per germline (reference sequence). The CDR3 loop spans 15 amino acids. Trimming shortened V by 4 bases and J by 0 bases, and 9 bases separated the two germline ends. The CDR3 DNA reads TGTGCCAGTAGTACACAGACTACGAACACCGGGGAGCTGTTTTTT. Its translation: CASSTQTTNTGELFF.

This clone has only a few counts. J is TRBJ1-2 and V is TRBV7-9, with 8 bases fitting TRBD1. Germline values: CDR1 SEHNR, CDR2 FQNEAQ (reference sequence). V dropped 3 bases and J dropped 8; count of bases not matched to a gene: 11. The CDR3 contains 15 residues. CDR3 DNA sequence: TGTGCCAGCAGCTTGGTCGGGCAGGGGGCGCGGGGCTACACCTTC. This sequence encodes CASSLVGQGARGYTF.

The rearrangement uses TRBV2 and TRBJ2-7; the match to TRBD1 covers 7 bases. CDR1 and CDR2 from the germline V gene are SNHLY and FYNNEI. Trimming took 4 bases from V and 5 from J; bases not matched to a gene: 5. The CDR3 contains 13 residues. DNA for the CDR3: TGTGCCAGCAGTGGACAGGGTTACGACGAGCAGTACTTC. Translating it yields CASSGQGYDEQYF.

V is TRBV30 and J is TRBJ2-5; 7 nucleotides match TRBD2. This CDR3 spans 14 amino acids. Germline V CDR1 and CDR2: GTSNPN, SVGIG (reference sequence). The ends lost 5 bases at V and 7 bases at J; junction bases unmatched: 13. CDR3 nucleotides: TGTGCCTGGCAGACCGGGACTACCCTAGGGACCCAGTACTTC. It is translated as CAWQTGTTLGTQYF.

The V call is TRBV19, the J call TRBJ1-5; TRBD1 agrees at 9 bases. CDR3 length: 12 amino acids. Germline CDR1 is LNHDA and CDR2 is SQIVND (reference sequence). With 9 bases clipped from V and 5 bases from J, the junction kept 2 bases outside the gene matches. The CDR3 reads CASRDRDQPQHF. The CDR3 nucleotides are TGTGCCAGCCGGGACAGGGATCAGCCCCAGCATTTT.

The chain employs TRBV4-2 and TRBJ2-5; maybe TRBD1 (5 bases). The germline V gene encodes CDR1 LGHNA and CDR2 YNFKEQ. V was cut by 0 bases and J by 12 bases, with 17 bases left in between. The CDR3 totals 14 residues. The CDR3 here is CASSQDLTRVPKYF. The CDR3 nucleotides read TGTGCCAGCAGCCAAGACCTGACCAGGGTCCCTAAGTACTTC.

The genes are TRBV27 and TRBJ2-3, with 10 bases aligning to TRBD1. CDR1 and CDR2 from the germline V gene are MNHEY and SMNVEV (reference sequence). The CDR3 spans 14 residues. With 6 bases clipped from V and 4 bases from J, the junction kept 4 bases outside the gene matches. The CDR3 DNA reads as TGTGCCAGCAGCGACAGGGGGCCTTCAGATACGCAGTATTTT. Its protein product is CASSDRGPSDTQYF.

The chain couples TRBV6-2 or TRBV6-3 to TRBJ2-5, with 9 bases that match TRBD1. The CDR3 totals 15 residues. Per germline, CDR1 MNHEY and CDR2 SVGEGT. V lost 5 bases and J lost 5; bases outside the gene matches: 9. DNA for the CDR3: TGTGCCAGCAGTCAACAACAGGGGGCTGTGGAGACCCAGTACTTC. This encodes CASSQQQGAVETQYF.

Only a few counts were recorded for this clone. V gene TRBV10-3 combines with J gene TRBJ1-2; 7 bases map to TRBD1. This CDR3 comprises 13 residues. In germline, CDR1 is ENHRY, CDR2 SYGVKD. V lost 4 bases, J lost 3 bases, and 2 bases stayed unmatched. DNA of the CDR3: TGTGCCATCAGTGGGCAGGGGGACTATGGCTACACCTTC. It encodes CAISGQGDYGYTF.

The V gene is TRBV3-1 (or the pseudogene TRBV3-2), the J gene TRBJ1-6; D may be TRBD1 (5 bases). The CDR3 extends over 15 amino acids. Trimming took 1 base from V and 10 from J, leaving 14 bases between them. From germline, CDR1 is LGHDT and CDR2 YNNKEL (reference sequence). The CDR3 loop is CASSQVDQGRSPLHF. The CDR3 bases are TGTGCCAGCAGCCAAGTGGATCAGGGTAGGTCACCCCTCCACTTT.

The gene calls are TRBV14 and TRBJ2-5; maybe TRBD2 (5 bases). This CDR3 has 15 residues. Germline V CDR1 and CDR2: SGHDN, FVKESK. Between the trimmed V and J ends, which lost 4 bases and 0 bases, there was a span of 12 bases. CDR3 loop: CASSRTDWYQETQYF. The DNA for the CDR3 is TGTGCCAGCAGCCGGACGGACTGGTACCAAGAGACCCAGTACTTC.

In the case of this clone: This CDR3 is also generated by other DNA sequences in the sample. The J gene is TRBJ2-1, the V gene TRBV19; D is unresolved. Germline values: CDR1 LNHDA, CDR2 SQIVND (reference sequence). Trimming took 4 bases from V and 4 from J, leaving 8 bases between them. The CDR3 runs 13 residues. CDR3 loop: CASSNRVYNEQFF. The CDR3 DNA reads TGTGCCAGTAGTAACCGGGTTTACAATGAGCAGTTCTTC.

The chain recombines TRBV29-1 with TRBJ2-7; a weak D match, TRBD2 (5 bases). The CDR3 consists of 12 residues. V lost 6 bases and J 7 bases, leaving 16 bases between the germline ends. Germline loops: CDR1 SQVTM, CDR2 ANQGSEA. The CDR3 coding sequence is TGCAGCGTCCTGGGAACTAGTTATGAGCAGTACTTC. This gives the protein CSVLGTSYEQYF.

This chain joins TRBV19 and TRBJ2-6; 8 positions match TRBD1. The CDR3 totals 16 residues. With V trimmed by 4 bases and J by 2 bases, 4 bases remained unmatched. From germline, CDR1 is LNHDA and CDR2 SQIVND (reference sequence). The CDR3 region is CASSKAGGPGANVLTF. The CDR3 DNA reads as TGTGCCAGTAGTAAAGCAGGGGGCCCTGGGGCCAACGTCCTGACTTTC.

The chain couples TRBV18 to TRBJ1-5, with 7 bases identical to TRBD1. Trimming at V came to 3 bases and at J to 7 bases, leaving 9 bases not matched to a gene. The germline gives CDR1 KGHSH, CDR2 LQKENI. The CDR3 is made up of 15 amino acids. The CDR3 loop is CASSPSSGGNQPQHF. DNA of the CDR3: TGTGCCAGCTCACCGTCTTCAGGGGGGAACCAGCCCCAGCATTTT.

J is TRBJ2-7 and V is TRBV10-2; perhaps TRBD1 as D (5 bases). With 7 bases removed from V and 3 bases from J, the gap between germline ends came to 16 bases. Germline-derived CDR1 and CDR2 are WSHSY and SAAADI. There are 14 residues in the CDR3. In DNA form, the CDR3 reads TGCGCCAGCAAAGGGTCCCAGGGATTCTACGAGCAGTACTTC. Amino acid sequence: CASKGSQGFYEQYF.

This rearrangement joins TRBV5-4 to TRBJ2-1; 9 bases map to TRBD2. Trimming cost V 2 bases and J 8 bases; bases outside gene matches: 5. CDR1 is SGHNT and CDR2 is YYREEE in the germline V gene (reference sequence). This CDR3 is 14 amino acids long. The CDR3 bases are TGTGCCAGCAGCTTTGGACTAGCGAACGATGAGCAGTTCTTC. Translating it yields CASSFGLANDEQFF.

This clone was counted a few times. This chain joins TRBV21-1 and TRBJ1-1; the table's TRBD1 call for D was not verified on the DNA. TRBV21-1 is assigned pseudogene status. The CDR3 sequence is 17 residues long. In DNA, the CDR3 is TGTGCCAGCAGCAAAAGGCTCAGGGACAGTCGGGACACTGAAGCTTTCTTT. It yields the protein CASSKRLRDSRDTEAFF.

The chain recombines TRBV15 with TRBJ2-3; TRBD1 agrees at 11 bases. The germline V gene has CDR1 LNHNV and CDR2 YYDKDF (reference sequence). V lost 1 base and J lost 3; bases outside the gene matches: 3. This CDR3 comprises 16 residues. CDR3 sequence reads: CATSRGTGGWTDTQYF. CDR3 in DNA: TGTGCCACCAGCAGAGGGACAGGGGGCTGGACAGATACGCAGTATTTT.

CDR3 coding DNA: TGTGCCAGCAGTGTAGAGCGGGAGTCCGATACGCAGTATTTT. Residues: CASSVERESDTQYF. J is TRBJ2-3 and V is TRBV2; TRBD2 matches 8 bases. The CDR3 consists of 14 residues. Looked up from germline, CDR1 is SNHLY and CDR2 is FYNNEI. Trimming took 4 bases from V and 6 from J; bases not matched to a gene: 6.

As regards this clone: The same CDR3 also results from other DNA sequences found in this sample. This chain joins TRBV5-6 and TRBJ1-2; 8 positions agree with TRBD1. The trim removed 0 bases at V and 5 bases at J, leaving 3 bases unmatched. CDR1 SGHDT and CDR2 YYEEEE come from the germline V gene. The CDR3 has 14 residues. Written as DNA, the CDR3 is TGTGCCAGCAGCTTGGTACAGGGGGGGTATGGCTACACCTTC. This sequence encodes CASSLVQGGYGYTF. Together with reference TRBV5-6 and TRBJ1-2, the CDR3 gives the full variable domain: DAGVTQSPTHLIKTRGQQVTLRCSPKSGHDTVSWYQQALGQGPQFIFQYYEEEERQRGNFPDRFSGHQFPNYSSELNVNALLLGDSALYLCASSLVQGGYGYTFGSGTRLTVV.